These 32 T cell receptor beta chains came from one sample sequenced in a study of T cell responses to AZD1222 COVID-19 vaccine. Using immunoSEQ multiplex PCR, the repertoire was profiled, and TCRdb retains in-frame clones only, with some absent. The data show fewer than 200,000 clones, around 89% seen once. Sequenced material: peripheral blood, taken 28 days after the second dose of the MenACWY control vaccine. The receptors originated from an adult who received the MenACWY meningococcal vaccine as a control.

The V gene is TRBV7-8, the J gene TRBJ2-7; no reliable D call. CDR1 and CDR2 from the germline V gene are SGHVS and FQNEAQ. The CDR3 has 13 residues. Trimming removed 2 bases from V and 1 base from J, with 6 bases in between. The CDR3 region is CASSLLGSYEQYF. The CDR3 nucleotides read TGTGCCAGCAGCTTACTGGGTTCCTACGAGCAGTACTTC.

This chain joins TRBV3-1 (or the pseudogene TRBV3-2) and TRBJ2-7; D uncertain. Germline V gives CDR1 LGHDT, CDR2 YNNKEL (reference sequence). CDR3 length: 11 residues. Trimming pared 6 bases from V and 3 bases from J, leaving 6 bases between. CDR3 amino acids: CASSLVYEQYF. The CDR3 DNA follows: TGTGCCAGCAGTCTCGTCTACGAGCAGTACTTC.

The rearrangement joins TRBV11-2 to TRBJ2-7; TRBD2 might be the D (5 bases). Trimming shortened V by 2 bases and J by 5 bases, and 19 bases separated the two germline ends. CDR1 and CDR2 from the germline V gene are SGHAT and FQNNGV. The CDR3 spans 16 residues. In DNA, the CDR3 is TGTGCCAGCAGCTTATCTGGGAGTCGGGAAGGGAACGAGCAGTACTTC. This gives the protein CASSLSGSREGNEQYF.

The V and J genes are TRBV6-5 and TRBJ2-1; no reliable D call. Germline CDR1 and CDR2: MNHEY and SVGAGI. CDR3 length equals 15 residues. With 8 bases removed from V and 4 bases from J, the gap between germline ends came to 18 bases. For the CDR3, the DNA is TGTGCCAGCGGGGTTGGGCCTTCACAATACAATGAGCAGTTCTTC. Encoded protein: CASGVGPSQYNEQFF.

The CDR3 DNA is TGTGCCATCAGTGACGGGCGGGTGGGAGCAGATACGCAGTATTTT. Translated, it gives CAISDGRVGADTQYF. This sequence joins TRBV10-3 and TRBJ2-3; a possible D gene is TRBD2 (5 bases). Trimming stripped 3 bases from V and 4 bases from J, with 14 bases between. The germline V gene has CDR1 ENHRY and CDR2 SYGVKD. CDR3 length: 15 amino acids.

The V gene is TRBV4-1, the J gene TRBJ2-7, with TRBD2 matching 8 bases. V shed 3 bases and J 2 bases; nucleotides not matched to a gene: 6. The CDR3 extends over 15 amino acids. Looked up from germline, CDR1 is MGHRA and CDR2 is YSYEKL. The CDR3 sequence: CASSQTSDETYEQYF. In nucleotides, the CDR3 is TGCGCCAGCAGCCAGACTAGCGACGAGACCTACGAGCAGTACTTC.

This chain uses TRBV21-1 with TRBJ1-5; the table's D call TRBD1 went unverified against the DNA. TRBV21-1 is a pseudogene segment. The length of the CDR3 is 14 residues. This chain's CDR3 is CASSKGPGGLPQHF. CDR3 nucleotide sequence: TGTGCCAGCAGCAAAGGGCCAGGGGGCCTTCCCCAGCATTTT.

The chain employs TRBV18 and TRBJ2-2; the match to TRBD1 covers 9 bases. Germline CDR1 KGHSH, CDR2 LQKENI. The CDR3 sequence is 16 residues long. Unmatched junction bases numbered 6, after V lost 6 bases and J lost 1 base. The CDR3 loop reads CASSPKGQGNTGELFF. The DNA for the CDR3 is TGTGCCAGCTCGCCTAAGGGACAGGGGAACACCGGGGAGCTGTTTTTT.

The chain recombines TRBV28 with TRBJ1-4; TRBD1 aligns across 8 bases. CDR1 and CDR2 (germline): MDHEN, SYDVKM. V lost 5 bases, J lost 6 bases, and 11 bases stayed unmatched. The CDR3 spans 16 residues. The CDR3 DNA reads as TGTGCCAGCAGTCAGACCGGGACAGGTCTCGATGAAAAACTGTTTTTT. Amino acids: CASSQTGTGLDEKLFF.

The V gene is TRBV14, the J gene TRBJ2-7; no definite D call. The CDR3 extends over 15 amino acids. Trimming removed 4 bases at V and 5 bases at J, with 18 bases between. Germline V lookup: CDR1 SGHDN, CDR2 FVKESK. CDR3: CASSPTTPLWDEQYF. The CDR3 DNA reads TGTGCCAGCAGCCCGACCACACCCCTGTGGGACGAGCAGTACTTC.

This chain uses TRBV19 with TRBJ1-5; D perhaps matches TRBD1 (5 bases). Germline CDR1 LNHDA, CDR2 SQIVND (reference sequence). The CDR3 totals 15 residues. The V gene lost 7 bases and the J gene lost 3 bases, with 16 bases spanning the gap. The CDR3 sequence is CASTFQGQFNQPQHF. Written as DNA, the CDR3 is TGTGCCAGTACCTTCCAGGGCCAGTTCAATCAGCCCCAGCATTTT.

The chain links TRBV30 to TRBJ1-5; possibly TRBD1 for D (5 bases). The CDR3 has 13 residues. Germline CDR1 GTSNPN, CDR2 SVGIG (reference sequence). The germline V and J ends were trimmed by 1 base and 7 bases, with 11 bases remaining between them. Written as DNA, the CDR3 is TGTGCCTGGAGTGCTCCAGGGTCGCAGCCCCAGCATTTT. Protein: CAWSAPGSQPQHF.

This chain joins TRBV6-6 and TRBJ2-7, with 9 bases that match TRBD1. This CDR3 region has 17 residues. Germline V gene lookup returns CDR1 MNHNY and CDR2 SVGAGI (reference sequence). The trim removed 5 bases at V and 3 bases at J, leaving 14 bases unmatched. CDR3 nucleotide sequence: TGTGCCAGCAGTCCCGGGACAGGGTTTAGCGGACTCTACGAGCAGTACTTC. This encodes CASSPGTGFSGLYEQYF.

The chain is built from TRBV18 and TRBJ2-7; 13 bases are shared with TRBD2. Per the germline V gene, CDR1 is KGHSH and CDR2 is LQKENI. This CDR3 comprises 14 residues. With V trimmed by 7 bases and J by 5 bases, 5 bases remained unmatched. The CDR3 sequence is CASLRTSGSDEQYF. The CDR3 DNA reads as TGTGCCAGCTTGCGGACTAGCGGGAGTGACGAGCAGTACTTC.

This clone has only one observation. J is TRBJ2-3 and V is TRBV6-4; D not resolved. In germline, CDR1 is MRHNA, CDR2 SNTAGT. The length of the CDR3 is 13 residues. V gave up 6 bases and J gave up 4 bases, with 11 bases separating them. This CDR3 reads CASSLGVADTQYF. The CDR3 nucleotides read TGTGCCAGCAGCCTCGGCGTGGCAGATACGCAGTATTTT.

This sequence joins TRBV28 and TRBJ2-1; no clear D. The germline V and J ends were trimmed by 8 bases and 0 bases, with 14 bases remaining between them. The CDR3 spans 15 residues. The germline CDR1 and CDR2 sequences are MDHEN and SYDVKM. DNA for the CDR3: TGTGCCAGCGTGGGCAGCGTGAGCTCCTACAATGAGCAGTTCTTC. The encoded protein is CASVGSVSSYNEQFF. Looking up the rest from reference TRBV28 and TRBJ2-1 gives the full variable domain: DVKVTQSSRYLVKRTGEKVFLECVQDMDHENMFWYRQDPGLGLRLIYFSYDVKMKEKGDIPEGYSVSREKKERFSLILESASTNQTSMYLCASVGSVSSYNEQFFGPGTRLTVL.

The chain is built from TRBV10-3 and TRBJ1-1; D gene ambiguous. Trimming took 3 bases from V and 1 from J, leaving 15 bases between them. Germline CDR1 and CDR2: ENHRY and SYGVKD. CDR3 size: 16 residues. The CDR3 DNA is TGTGCCATCAGTGACCCTAAAGTGGCAGGGAACACTGAAGCTTTCTTT. This sequence encodes CAISDPKVAGNTEAFF.

V and J are TRBV4-1 and TRBJ2-7, with D hard to call. Germline V CDR1 and CDR2: MGHRA, YSYEKL. This CDR3 contains 13 residues. V dropped 5 bases and J dropped 3 bases, with 11 bases sitting between them. CDR3 region: CASSSRAYYEQYF. The CDR3 DNA reads as TGCGCCAGCAGCTCCCGGGCCTACTACGAGCAGTACTTC.

The V and J genes are TRBV25-1 and TRBJ1-2; the match to TRBD1 covers 11 bases. From germline, CDR1 is MGHDK and CDR2 SYGVNS. The CDR3 spans 15 residues. The trim removed 8 bases at V and 4 bases at J, leaving 9 bases unmatched. CDR3 in amino acids: CASQPSGTGGYGYTF. DNA of the CDR3: TGTGCCAGCCAACCTTCCGGGACAGGGGGCTATGGCTACACCTTC.

The chain recombines TRBV7-3 with TRBJ2-1, with a possible D match to TRBD1 (6 bases). This CDR3 is built from 15 residues. V dropped 3 bases and J dropped 1 base, with 10 bases sitting between them. Germline-derived CDR1 and CDR2 are SGHTA and FQGTGA. The DNA of the CDR3 is TGTGCCAGCAGCTTTGGGACACCATCCTACAATGAGCAGTTCTTC. Encoded protein: CASSFGTPSYNEQFF.

The rearrangement joins TRBV6-2 or TRBV6-3 to TRBJ2-7, with D unclear. The CDR3 runs 16 residues. The germline V gene encodes CDR1 MNHEY and CDR2 SVGEGT. Trimming took 4 bases from V and 7 from J, leaving 23 bases between them. CDR3 coding DNA: TGTGCCAGCAGTTCTCCCCTAGGACGATGGATCGAGGAGCAGTACTTC. It is translated as CASSSPLGRWIEEQYF.

This clone was observed a handful of times. This same CDR3 is encoded by further DNA sequences in the sample. The rearrangement links TRBV19 to TRBJ2-2; possible D gene TRBD2, 5 bases. Trimming shortened V by 1 base and J by 5 bases, and 8 bases separated the two germline ends. Per germline, CDR1 LNHDA and CDR2 SQIVND (reference sequence). The CDR3 is made up of 14 amino acids. CDR3 sequence: CASSIGPGTGELFF. CDR3 bases: TGTGCCAGTAGTATAGGTCCGGGAACCGGGGAGCTGTTTTTT.

The V and J genes are TRBV6-6 and TRBJ2-7; D remains ambiguous. Germline-derived CDR1 and CDR2 are MNHNY and SVGAGI (reference sequence). CDR3 size: 13 residues. Trimming removed 2 bases from V and 7 bases from J, with 12 bases in between. CDR3 sequence (DNA): TGTGCCAGCAGTTACAGAAACCACGCGGAGCAGTACTTC. Translation gives CASSYRNHAEQYF.

The genes are TRBV7-2 and TRBJ1-2; no firm D call. CDR3 length equals 15 residues. The germline gives CDR1 SGHTA, CDR2 FQGNSA. Trimming removed 2 bases at V and 5 bases at J, with 15 bases between. CDR3 sequence reads: CASSLSGVVQYGYTF. CDR3 coding DNA: TGTGCCAGCAGCTTATCTGGCGTGGTTCAATATGGCTACACCTTC.

The genes are TRBV7-9 and TRBJ2-7, with D hard to call. The germline V and J ends were trimmed by 0 bases and 4 bases, with 7 bases remaining between them. Germline CDR1 reads SEHNR; CDR2 reads FQNEAQ (reference sequence). There are 13 residues in the CDR3. The CDR3 sequence is CASSLAPGYEQYF. Here the CDR3 DNA reads TGTGCCAGCAGCTTAGCTCCGGGTTACGAGCAGTACTTC.

The chain has TRBV28 and TRBJ1-1; TRBD1 might be the D (6 bases). The CDR3 spans 14 residues. The germline gives CDR1 MDHEN, CDR2 SYDVKM. V shed 5 bases and J shed 6 bases, with 16 bases lying between them. CDR3 residues: CASSEYRVDPEAFF. Here the CDR3 DNA reads TGTGCCAGCAGTGAATACAGGGTTGACCCTGAAGCTTTCTTT.

This sequence joins TRBV28 and TRBJ1-3; D is possibly TRBD1 (6 bases). The germline V and J ends were trimmed by 4 bases and 1 base, with 17 bases remaining between them. CDR1 is MDHEN and CDR2 is SYDVKM in the germline V gene. CDR3 length: 17 amino acids. CDR3 sequence reads: CASSSGGALPSGNTIYF. CDR3 nucleotide sequence: TGTGCCAGCAGTTCCGGGGGGGCTTTACCTTCTGGAAACACCATATATTTT.

V usage is TRBV6-1 and J usage is TRBJ1-1; possible D gene TRBD1, 5 bases. The CDR3 has 14 residues. V was trimmed by 2 bases and J by 1 base, leaving 8 bases between them. CDR1 is MNHNS, CDR2 SASEGT, per germline. The CDR3 protein is CASSERQRNTEAFF. The CDR3 bases are TGTGCCAGCAGTGAAAGACAGCGGAACACTGAAGCTTTCTTT.

The chain carries TRBV11-2 and TRBJ2-7; D not resolved. In germline, CDR1 is SGHAT, CDR2 FQNNGV. Trimming removed 5 bases at V and 2 bases at J, with 10 bases between. The CDR3 has 13 amino acids. The CDR3, as DNA: TGTGCCAGCAGCCCTCGGAGTGCCTACGAGCAGTACTTC. This codes for CASSPRSAYEQYF.

The genes are TRBV5-1 and TRBJ2-1; possibly TRBD2 for D (5 bases). Trimming left V 4 bases short and J 5 bases short, with 19 bases between. CDR1 and CDR2 (germline): SGHRS, YFSETQ. This CDR3 contains 16 residues. The CDR3 is CASSPWIGLSNNEQFF. CDR3 DNA: TGCGCCAGCAGCCCTTGGATAGGACTCTCAAACAATGAGCAGTTCTTC.

This clone was recorded only once. This rearrangement joins TRBV6-2 or TRBV6-3 to TRBJ2-1; 11 nucleotides match TRBD2. Losses at the gene ends were 6 bases for V and 7 bases for J; bases not matched to a gene: 8. Germline loops: CDR1 MNHEY, CDR2 SVGEGT. The CDR3 loop spans 15 amino acids. The CDR3 protein is CASSRLAGWGNEQFF. In DNA, the CDR3 is TGTGCCAGCAGCAGACTAGCGGGATGGGGGAATGAGCAGTTCTTC.

This rearrangement joins TRBV11-3 to TRBJ1-5, with 10 bases that match TRBD1. The V segment lost 4 bases and the J segment 6 bases; nucleotides outside the gene matches: 9. CDR1 and CDR2 from the germline V gene are SGHNT and YENEEA. This CDR3 has 16 residues. The CDR3 DNA reads as TGTGCCAGCAGCTCACGGACAGGGGGTTCGGGTCAGCCCCAGCATTTT. Protein: CASSSRTGGSGQPQHF.